Shown below are 22 T cell receptor beta chains from a single sample sequenced in a study of OX40 agonist ivuxolimab in advanced cancers. Clones were sequenced by immunoSEQ multiplex PCR, and TCRdb holds only the in-frame ones, with some missing. The sample has tens of thousands of clones; around 80% are singletons. The source was CD4+ or CD8+ T cells sorted from blood, collected in a trial of the OX40 agonist ivuxolimab. All receptors come from an adult with an advanced solid tumor such as melanoma, head and neck, liver or kidney cancer.

The chain recombines TRBV14 with TRBJ2-2; 10 bases map to TRBD2. The germline CDR1 and CDR2 sequences are SGHDN and FVKESK. The J segment lost 9 bases and the V segment lost 3 bases, leaving 16 bases of the junction unmatched. The CDR3 contains 18 residues. The CDR3 sequence: CASSQKPLRLAGDRELFF. In nucleotides, the CDR3 is TGTGCCAGCAGCCAGAAACCTCTCCGGCTAGCGGGGGACCGGGAGCTGTTTTTT.

The chain recombines TRBV5-5 with TRBJ2-1; TRBD1 is a possible D gene (5 bases). The ends were cut back, 5 bases at V and 0 bases at J, with 12 bases in the middle. This CDR3 region has 15 residues. Germline V gene data show CDR1 as SGHKS and CDR2 as YYEKEE (reference sequence). CDR3 region: CASSWGSASYNEQFF. Written as DNA, the CDR3 is TGTGCCAGCAGTTGGGGCTCTGCCTCCTACAATGAGCAGTTCTTC.

The chain links TRBV5-1 to TRBJ2-6; D is unclear. The CDR3 extends over 14 amino acids. The V end was cut by 0 bases, the J end by 2 bases, with 3 bases between. CDR1 and CDR2 from the germline V gene are SGHRS and YFSETQ. CDR3 residues: CASSLATGANVLTF. The CDR3 DNA sequence: TGCGCCAGCAGCTTGGCCACTGGGGCCAACGTCCTGACTTTC.

The chain has TRBV19 and TRBJ1-5; weak D call: TRBD1 (6 bases). Germline V gene sequence: CDR1 LNHDA, CDR2 SQIVND (reference sequence). The ends were cut back, 7 bases at V and 1 base at J, with 11 bases in the middle. CDR3 length: 14 residues. The CDR3 DNA is TGTGCCAGTACCCTCAGGGGAAGCAATCAGCCCCAGCATTTT. This encodes CASTLRGSNQPQHF.

V and J are TRBV9 and TRBJ2-1; unclear D gene. From germline, CDR1 is SGDLS and CDR2 YYNGEE. With 0 bases removed from V and 9 bases from J, the gap between germline ends came to 16 bases. The CDR3 sequence is 15 residues long. The CDR3 sequence: CASSVGERPEAEQFF. The CDR3 bases are TGTGCCAGCAGCGTAGGTGAGCGTCCAGAGGCTGAGCAGTTCTTC.

The chain has TRBV5-1 and TRBJ1-1; 8 bases map to TRBD1. Germline CDR1 and CDR2: SGHRS and YFSETQ. The CDR3 is 17 residues long. V gave up 0 bases and J gave up 2 bases; unmatched junction bases: 9. The CDR3 loop is CASSLGPRQGTNTEAFF. CDR3 DNA sequence: TGCGCCAGCAGCTTGGGACCCCGACAGGGGACTAACACTGAAGCTTTCTTT.

The rearrangement joins TRBV6-5 to TRBJ2-7, with a possible D match to TRBD2 (5 bases). V was clipped by 4 bases and J by 3 bases, with 10 bases between them. There are 13 residues in the CDR3. Per the germline V gene, CDR1 is MNHEY and CDR2 is SVGAGI. The CDR3 protein is CASSFRLSYEQYF. CDR3 sequence (DNA): TGTGCCAGCAGTTTCAGACTAAGCTACGAGCAGTACTTC.

The rearrangement links TRBV5-4 to TRBJ2-5; weak D call: TRBD1 (6 bases). Per germline, CDR1 SGHNT and CDR2 YYREEE (reference sequence). There are 14 residues in the CDR3. Deletions cut 1 base from V and 4 bases from J, with 11 bases between. The CDR3 DNA sequence: TGTGCCAGCAGCTTGACAGGGATAGGAGAGACCCAGTACTTC. Protein: CASSLTGIGETQYF.

The genes are TRBV27 and TRBJ1-3; 7 bases agree with TRBD1. This CDR3 has 15 amino acids. From germline, CDR1 is MNHEY and CDR2 SMNVEV (reference sequence). J gave up 0 bases and V 4 bases, and 3 bases lay outside the gene matches. CDR3 protein: CASSWTGGSGNTIYF. CDR3 bases: TGTGCCAGCAGTTGGACAGGAGGCTCTGGAAACACCATATATTTT.

This rearrangement joins TRBV30 to TRBJ1-2; D gene unclear. Germline CDR1 GTSNPN, CDR2 SVGIG (reference sequence). The CDR3 runs to 13 residues. Trimming pared 5 bases from V and 8 bases from J, leaving 18 bases between. The CDR3 nucleotides read TGTGCCTGGGGTGCGGGAGCGGCGGGGGGCTACACCTTC. Its translation is CAWGAGAAGGYTF.

This clone has just one count. The CDR3 sequence is CASTHGRITNEKLFF. In DNA form, the CDR3 reads TGTGCCAGTACCCACGGACGGATAACTAATGAAAAACTGTTTTTT. V and J are TRBV19 and TRBJ1-4; no clear D gene. Trimming pared 7 bases from V and 1 base from J, leaving 13 bases between. Germline CDR1 reads LNHDA; CDR2 reads SQIVND (reference sequence). There are 15 residues in the CDR3. The variable domain in full, completed from reference TRBV19 and TRBJ1-4, reads DGGITQSPKYLFRKEGQNVTLSCEQNLNHDAMYWYRQDPGQGLRLIYYSQIVNDFQKGDIAEGYSVSREKKESFPLTVTSAQKNPTAFYLCASTHGRITNEKLFFGSGTQLSVL.

This chain links TRBV7-9 with TRBJ1-1; D not certain. The V end was cut by 5 bases, the J end by 0 bases, with 13 bases between. This CDR3 is 15 amino acids long. CDR1 is SEHNR and CDR2 is FQNEAQ in the germline V gene (reference sequence). The CDR3 reads CASSPLTRVNTEAFF. The CDR3 coding sequence is TGTGCCAGCAGCCCCTTGACACGCGTGAACACTGAAGCTTTCTTT.

The rearrangement links TRBV15 to TRBJ2-2; TRBD1 agrees at 8 bases. The germline gives CDR1 LNHNV, CDR2 YYDKDF (reference sequence). J lost 4 bases, V lost 6 bases, and 7 bases had no gene match. The CDR3 extends over 15 amino acids. CDR3 DNA sequence: TGTGCCACCAGTCTCGGACAGGGAGTCACCGGGGAGCTGTTTTTT. Translating it yields CATSLGQGVTGELFF.

The chain employs TRBV29-1 and TRBJ1-2, with D possibly being TRBD1 (5 bases). CDR1 SQVTM and CDR2 ANQGSEA come from the germline V gene. Deletions cut 5 bases from V and 2 bases from J, with 12 bases between. The CDR3 consists of 13 residues. In DNA, the CDR3 is TGCAGCGTTTTTAGCCAGGGCAACTATGGCTACACCTTC. This encodes CSVFSQGNYGYTF.

V gene TRBV27 combines with J gene TRBJ2-1; TRBD1 aligns across 7 bases. The length of the CDR3 is 13 residues. The germline gives CDR1 MNHEY, CDR2 SMNVEV (reference sequence). V lost 8 bases to trimming and J lost 3 bases; unmatched junction nucleotides: 4. The CDR3 loop reads CASSRDSYNEQFF. In DNA, the CDR3 is TGTGCCAGCTCCCGGGACAGCTACAATGAGCAGTTCTTC.

This clone was picked up one time. V and J are TRBV6-5 and TRBJ2-1, with 10 bases identical to TRBD2. The junction had 7 bases not matched to a gene; V was cut back by 4 bases and J by 4 bases. CDR1 and CDR2 from the germline V gene are MNHEY and SVGAGI. The CDR3 consists of 16 residues. The DNA for the CDR3 is TGTGCCAGCAGTTCCCATAGCGGGGGGATATACAATGAGCAGTTCTTC. Its translation: CASSSHSGGIYNEQFF.

This clone was detected once. The chain combines TRBV7-9 with TRBJ2-1; maybe TRBD1 (6 bases). CDR3 length: 17 amino acids. V dropped 4 bases and J dropped 0 bases, with 16 bases sitting between them. Germline V CDR1 and CDR2: SEHNR, FQNEAQ (reference sequence). The CDR3 protein is CASSSGQTLSSYNEQFF. The CDR3 DNA follows: TGTGCCAGCAGCTCCGGACAGACCCTTAGCTCCTACAATGAGCAGTTCTTC.

The V and J genes are TRBV5-4 and TRBJ2-7; D is unclear. Germline V gene sequence: CDR1 SGHNT, CDR2 YYREEE (reference sequence). The CDR3 length is 12 residues. The V end lost 4 bases, the J end lost 0 bases, and 5 bases lay between the germline ends. CDR3 loop: CASSVDSYEQYF. The CDR3 nucleotides are TGTGCCAGCAGCGTGGACTCCTACGAGCAGTACTTC.

This clone was observed once. The chain employs TRBV2 and TRBJ1-1; perhaps TRBD1 as D (6 bases). Germline CDR1 is SNHLY and CDR2 is FYNNEI. There are 13 residues in the CDR3. Trimming pared 6 bases from V and 6 bases from J, leaving 14 bases between. CDR3 in DNA: TGTGCCAGCAGACCAGGACAGATTTCTGAAGCTTTCTTT. It yields the protein CASRPGQISEAFF.

The chain employs TRBV6-5 and TRBJ2-1; either TRBD1 or TRBD2 may fit D (5 bases each). CDR3 length: 13 amino acids. Germline V gene data show CDR1 as MNHEY and CDR2 as SVGAGI. V shed 7 bases and J shed 12 bases, with 19 bases lying between them. The CDR3 sequence: CASIDTVSGGQFF. The CDR3 coding sequence is TGTGCCAGCATTGATACAGTTTCTGGGGGGCAGTTCTTC.

This clone was detected only once. The chain joins TRBV6-1 to TRBJ2-5; 7 bases align to TRBD1. The CDR3 has 15 amino acids. V was clipped by 4 bases and J by 4 bases; unmatched bases: 9. CDR1 is MNHNS and CDR2 is SASEGT in the germline V gene. The CDR3 loop reads CASSVNRDSGETQYF. DNA for the CDR3: TGTGCCAGCAGTGTCAACCGGGACAGCGGAGAGACCCAGTACTTC.

This clone appeared once. The chain couples TRBV21-1 to TRBJ1-1; the DNA was not used to check the table's D call, TRBD1. TRBV21-1 is tagged as a pseudogene. CDR3 length: 14 residues. The CDR3 is CASSRTGLNTEAFF. Here the CDR3 DNA reads TGTGCCAGCAGCAGGACAGGACTAAACACTGAAGCTTTCTTT.